This is a list of T cell receptor beta chains from one sample in a study of PD-L1 blockade in urothelial cancer. Only in-frame clones appear in the TCRdb table, and some are missing; sequencing was by immunoSEQ multiplex PCR. The sample carries fewer than 65,000 clones, 75% to 85% recorded once. The sample consisted of PBMCs, taken around atezolizumab (anti-PD-L1) treatment. The receptors were sampled from an older man with urothelial cancer. Both conserved end residues are part of each CDR3. A D gene is named only where the DNA matches it firmly. Clone size is shown for a subset of rows, as once, few, many or a class of expanded clone.

V gene	J gene	clone size	CDR3 length	D gene	CDR3 protein	CDR3 DNA
TRBV4-3	TRBJ1-5	-	16	TRBD1	CASSQTVGQGSQPQHF	TGCGCCAGCAGCCAGACCGTCGGACAGGGGAGTCAGCCCCAGCATTTT
TRBV27	TRBJ1-5	-	15	TRBD1	CASSFSGDRGQPQHF	TGTGCCAGCAGTTTTTCAGGAGACAGGGGTCAGCCCCAGCATTTT
TRBV11-2	TRBJ1-2	-	12	-	CASSLGSSIQPF	TGTGCCAGCAGCCTAGGGAGTTCGATCCAACCCTTC
TRBV11-2	TRBJ1-1	few	15	-	CASSLDQGRWNRAFF	TGTGCCAGCAGCTTAGATCAGGGGCGATGGAACAGGGCTTTCTTT
TRBV27	TRBJ2-7	few	15	-	CASSLKKGGFYEQYF	TGTGCCAGCAGTTTAAAAAAAGGCGGATTTTACGAGCAGTACTTC
TRBV12-5	TRBJ2-1	-	16	TRBD2	CASGPSAGGLYNEQFF	TGTGCTAGTGGTCCTTCAGCGGGAGGTCTCTACAATGAGCAGTTCTTC
TRBV27	TRBJ2-3	-	12	-	CASSDYLDTQYF	TGTGCCAGCAGTGACTACCTAGATACGCAGTATTTT
TRBV7-3	TRBJ2-1	once	17	-	CASSPTGTAGAYNEQFF	TGTGCCAGCAGCCCGACGGGTACCGCGGGTGCCTACAATGAGCAGTTCTTC
TRBV9	TRBJ2-2	-	19	TRBD2	CASSSPGLAGVADTGELFF	TGTGCCAGCAGCTCTCCGGGACTAGCGGGAGTCGCGGACACCGGGGAGCTGTTTTTT
TRBV4-3	TRBJ2-3	-	18	TRBD2	CASSQGTSGRADVDTQYF	TGCGCCAGCAGCCAAGGGACTAGCGGGAGGGCTGACGTAGATACGCAGTATTTT
TRBV7-3	TRBJ2-3	-	17	TRBD2	CASSPGLAGGSGDTQYF	TGTGCCAGCAGCCCCGGACTAGCGGGAGGATCCGGAGATACGCAGTATTTT
TRBV28	TRBJ2-7	once	12	TRBD1	CASGTGTHEQYF	TGTGCCAGTGGGACAGGGACCCACGAGCAGTACTTC
TRBV10-2	TRBJ2-1	once	12	TRBD1	CASKGGLGEQFF	TGCGCCAGCAAAGGGGGCCTCGGTGAGCAGTTCTTC
TRBV28	TRBJ1-1	few	13	-	CASGPGDIAEAFF	TGTGCCAGCGGACCAGGGGATATCGCTGAAGCTTTCTTT
TRBV11-3	TRBJ2-1	-	15	TRBD1	CASSSTGSSYNEQFF	TGTGCCAGCAGCTCGACAGGGAGCTCCTACAATGAGCAGTTCTTC
TRBV4-1	TRBJ1-3	-	18	-	CASSRRVGHEGSGNTIYF	TGCGCCAGCAGCCGAAGGGTGGGCCACGAGGGATCTGGAAACACCATATATTTT
TRBV13	TRBJ2-2	-	15	-	CASSPNRGVTGELFF	TGTGCCAGCAGCCCGAACCGGGGAGTCACCGGGGAGCTGTTTTTT
TRBV10-2	TRBJ2-7	-	17	TRBD2	CASSEGSGSAEWYEQYF	TGCGCCAGCAGTGAAGGTAGCGGGAGTGCAGAGTGGTACGAGCAGTACTTC
TRBV7-2	TRBJ1-1	-	14	-	CASSSEGEGTEAFF	TGTGCCAGCAGCTCCGAGGGCGAAGGTACTGAAGCTTTCTTT
TRBV4-3	TRBJ2-3	-	16	-	CASSHFSGGGGDTQYF	TGCGCCAGCAGCCATTTTTCCGGGGGAGGGGGGGATACGCAGTATTTT
TRBV21-1	TRBJ1-5	-	18	-	CASSKCGTGGGRYQPQHF	TGTGCCAGCAGCAAATGCGGGACAGGGGGCGGAAGATACCAGCCCCAGCATTTT
TRBV7-2	TRBJ2-1	-	16	TRBD2	CASSLVGLAGPNEQFF	TGTGCCAGCAGCTTAGTGGGACTAGCGGGACCAAATGAGCAGTTCTTC
TRBV11-3	TRBJ2-1	-	16	TRBD2	CASSPREGFRNDEQFF	TGTGCCAGCAGCCCTAGGGAGGGGTTTCGTAATGATGAGCAGTTCTTC
TRBV27	TRBJ2-2	-	11	-	CAVSSTGELFF	TGTGCCGTGTCTTCCACCGGGGAGCTGTTTTTT
TRBV30	TRBJ2-3	-	13	-	CAWSVKGADTQYF	TGTGCCTGGAGTGTGAAAGGGGCAGATACGCAGTATTTT
TRBV19	TRBJ2-1	-	15	-	CASSIGGGTYNEQFF	TGTGCCAGTAGTATAGGGGGCGGGACCTACAATGAGCAGTTCTTC
TRBV7-2	TRBJ1-2	-	16	TRBD1	CASSLGQGGKIYGYTF	TGTGCCAGCAGCCTCGGACAGGGGGGCAAAATCTATGGCTACACCTTC
TRBV4-2	TRBJ2-1	-	17	TRBD2	CASSQRPSGSFIHEQFF	TGTGCCAGCAGCCAACGACCTAGCGGGTCTTTTATCCATGAGCAGTTCTTC
TRBV19	TRBJ2-4	-	14	-	CASRGTGGENIQYF	TGTGCCAGTAGAGGTACCGGGGGTGAAAACATTCAGTACTTC
TRBV2	TRBJ2-3	few	16	TRBD2	CASSDQAGETTATQYF	TGTGCCAGCAGTGATCAAGCGGGAGAGACCACAGCTACGCAGTATTTT
TRBV28	TRBJ1-5	few	17	-	CASSHPPGGRGYQPQHF	TGTGCCAGCAGTCACCCTCCGGGAGGGCGGGGGTATCAGCCCCAGCATTTT
TRBV9	TRBJ1-3	-	16	-	CASSRRGGADGNTIYF	TGTGCCAGCAGCCGTAGAGGAGGGGCTGACGGAAACACCATATATTTT
TRBV6-5	TRBJ1-2	-	12	-	CASAGPGGGYTF	TGTGCAAGCGCGGGTCCGGGGGGAGGCTACACCTTC
TRBV7-6	TRBJ2-7	-	18	TRBD1	CASSRGATPGTGIREQYF	TGTGCCAGCAGCCGAGGAGCCACCCCCGGGACAGGGATCCGTGAGCAGTACTTC
TRBV6-1	TRBJ2-7	-	13	TRBD2	CAIRAGTSYEQYF	TGTGCCATCCGAGCGGGAACCTCCTACGAGCAGTACTTC
TRBV27	TRBJ2-7	-	13	-	CASSFSPAGEQYF	TGTGCCAGCAGTTTTTCCCCGGCGGGCGAGCAGTACTTC
TRBV4-3	TRBJ1-3	few	17	-	CASSQDPPGNSGNTIYF	TGCGCCAGCAGCCAAGACCCACCGGGGAACTCTGGAAACACCATATATTTT
TRBV19	TRBJ1-1	many	12	-	CASSEITGEAFF	TGTGCCAGTAGCGAAATTACAGGTGAAGCTTTCTTT
TRBV10-2	TRBJ2-2	-	20	TRBD2	CASSELPGLAGGVNTGELFF	TGCGCCAGCAGTGAGCTCCCGGGACTAGCGGGAGGAGTTAACACCGGGGAGCTGTTTTTT
TRBV9	TRBJ2-5	-	15	-	CASSTTGSHDRTQYF	TGTGCCAGCAGCACTACAGGATCCCACGACCGGACCCAGTACTTC
TRBV10-3	TRBJ2-1	-	15	TRBD2	CAISEGTSGNNEQFF	TGTGCCATCAGTGAAGGGACTAGCGGAAACAATGAGCAGTTCTTC
TRBV28	TRBJ1-1	once	21	TRBD1	CASSPNPSHGTGLLSNTEAFF	TGTGCCAGCAGCCCTAACCCCTCGCACGGGACAGGACTCCTATCTAACACTGAAGCTTTCTTT
TRBV2	TRBJ2-5	-	14	TRBD2	CASSGTSGTETQYF	TGTGCCAGCAGCGGGACTAGCGGGACAGAGACCCAGTACTTC
TRBV28	TRBJ1-2	-	13	-	CASSWGPSYGYTF	TGTGCCAGCAGTTGGGGGCCATCCTATGGCTACACCTTC
TRBV7-2	TRBJ1-2	-	15	-	CASSWYEGENYGYTF	TGTGCCAGCAGCTGGTACGAAGGAGAGAACTATGGCTACACCTTC
TRBV2	TRBJ2-7	-	14	-	CASSSGVPSYEQYF	TGTGCCAGCTCTTCAGGGGTTCCCTCCTACGAGCAGTACTTC